The present T cell receptor beta chain was sequenced within a study of blood T cells in healthy people across ages. This clonotype was detected only a few times. The use of a sample-barcoded 5' primer and a J-beta primer mix characterized a second PCR of roughly 6 to 11 cycles. TCRdb re-analysed the 5' RACE reads in MiXCR, keeping a single row per CDR3 protein. Altogether around 650,000 distinct CDR3 sequences are present, 35% to 50% being singletons, with the ten largest covering around 30%. Germline CDR1 is SGHDN and CDR2 is FVKESK. V was trimmed by 10 bases and J by 6 bases, leaving 15 bases between them. The CDR3 length is 13 residues.

This TCR derives from a man aged 80 or over in good health. This chain uses TRBV14 with TRBJ2-2, with D tentatively TRBD2 (6 bases). The sequenced sample consisted of blood. CDR3 nucleotide sequence: TGTGCCACCCGACTGGAGGGGTCCGGGGAGCTGTTTTTT. Translation: CATRLEGSGELFF.